The entry below describes one TCR beta chain. During the collection period, no donor immune events like infections were recorded. This entry belongs to a study of identifying expanded T cells in peripheral blood. There are 14 residues in the CDR3. With 7 bases removed from V and 2 bases from J, the gap between germline ends came to 15 bases. Germline V gene sequence: CDR1 SEHNR, CDR2 FQNEAQ (reference sequence). The table came from immunoSEQ multiplex PCR; TCRdb's copy has only in-frame clones and leaves some out. The sample contains under 110,000 clones, approximately 88% of which appear only once. Sequencing was performed on blood. This receptor was obtained from a person aged 18 to 70 in good health. The V call is TRBV7-9, the J call TRBJ2-7, with a weak D call TRBD2 (6 bases). This CDR3 is CASTQTGVTYEQYF. The CDR3 DNA sequence: TGTGCCAGCACCCAAACGGGGGTAACCTACGAGCAGTACTTC.